This T cell receptor beta chain originates from a study of blood T cell repertoires in COVID-19 (TCRdb year 2020). With regard to the full study: The collaborator samples originated in the United States, Italy and Spain and spanned the acute and convalescent phases of COVID-19. The prospective study material was composed of cDNA or gDNA derived from T cells, B-cell-depleted T cells, or PBMCs. Deeply sampled blood TCRbeta repertoires from subjects exposed to, actively infected with, or recovered from COVID-19 were included in the dataset. The repertoires were made available in a free public database intended to serve as a resource for research on the immune response to SARS-CoV-2. Samples came from the ongoing ImmuneRACE study (first 160 participants) plus 1,254 subjects from 6 global collaborators. A de-identified subject ID, COVID-19 status, age in years and sex were almost always included in the sample metadata. Where available, HLA class I and class II types were taken from metadata supplied by the sample provider and were not determined by assay-based typing. Here is what the overall study found, with its caveats: The quantity of clinical and demographic metadata differed by source and by participant and was supplied without curation.

This clone came up a few times. The clone's antigen remains unknown. Base qualities are missing; no much larger clone stands one base away. The CDR3, cysteine through phenylalanine, is 16 amino acids long. The entry retains the CDR3 DNA only, 48 bases that are in frame from base 1. Trimming takes 0 bases from V and 7 bases from J, and the germline ends sit 18 bases apart. The germline V gene sets CDR1 to SGHDN and CDR2 to FVKESK. Each collaborating institution followed its own protocols to collect whole blood in K2EDTA tubes. For TCRbeta analysis, collaborators shipped samples as frozen whole blood, isolated PBMCs, or DNA extracted from either of those sample types. TCRbeta CDR3 regions were amplified from genomic DNA by means of the immunoSEQ Assay, a bias-controlled multiplex PCR. Per the original workflow: The number of nucleated cells in each sample was estimated from the amplification of reference gene primers within the assay. Sequence reads were collapsed and filtered to measure the absolute abundance of every unique TCRbeta CDR3 rearrangement. For each sample, productive Simpson clonality was calculated by taking the square root of Simpson's diversity index across productive rearrangements. TCRdb's version of the immuneACCESS table is confined to in-frame rearrangements and falls short of the full clone set. An unresolved V gene accounts for under half of the shortfall where checked; the remainder is of unknown origin. The V and J calls and the clone size are those of that table, but D and trimming were determined from the DNA. This sample gives a few hundred thousand clones in total; 85% to 90% of them show up just once. The top ten clonotypes cover 3% to 3.5% of the sample.

The sequence is built from TRBV14 and TRBJ1-1; possibly the D gene is TRBD1, per 5 matching bases. This sequence originates from a man aged 60 to 69 with acute or convalescent COVID-19. The sample comprised peripheral blood. The CDR3 has the sequence CASSQEKGKRESEAFF. The bases are TGTGCCAGCAGCCAAGAAAAGGGGAAACGTGAGAGTGAAGCTTTCTTT. Reference TRBV14 and TRBJ1-1 genes cover what lies past the CDR3, so the full variable domain is EAGVTQFPSHSVIEKGQTVTLRCDPISGHDNLYWYRRVMGKEIKFLLHFVKESKQDESGMPNNRFLAERTGGTYSTLKVQPAELEDSGVYFCASSQEKGKRESEAFFGQGTRLTVV.